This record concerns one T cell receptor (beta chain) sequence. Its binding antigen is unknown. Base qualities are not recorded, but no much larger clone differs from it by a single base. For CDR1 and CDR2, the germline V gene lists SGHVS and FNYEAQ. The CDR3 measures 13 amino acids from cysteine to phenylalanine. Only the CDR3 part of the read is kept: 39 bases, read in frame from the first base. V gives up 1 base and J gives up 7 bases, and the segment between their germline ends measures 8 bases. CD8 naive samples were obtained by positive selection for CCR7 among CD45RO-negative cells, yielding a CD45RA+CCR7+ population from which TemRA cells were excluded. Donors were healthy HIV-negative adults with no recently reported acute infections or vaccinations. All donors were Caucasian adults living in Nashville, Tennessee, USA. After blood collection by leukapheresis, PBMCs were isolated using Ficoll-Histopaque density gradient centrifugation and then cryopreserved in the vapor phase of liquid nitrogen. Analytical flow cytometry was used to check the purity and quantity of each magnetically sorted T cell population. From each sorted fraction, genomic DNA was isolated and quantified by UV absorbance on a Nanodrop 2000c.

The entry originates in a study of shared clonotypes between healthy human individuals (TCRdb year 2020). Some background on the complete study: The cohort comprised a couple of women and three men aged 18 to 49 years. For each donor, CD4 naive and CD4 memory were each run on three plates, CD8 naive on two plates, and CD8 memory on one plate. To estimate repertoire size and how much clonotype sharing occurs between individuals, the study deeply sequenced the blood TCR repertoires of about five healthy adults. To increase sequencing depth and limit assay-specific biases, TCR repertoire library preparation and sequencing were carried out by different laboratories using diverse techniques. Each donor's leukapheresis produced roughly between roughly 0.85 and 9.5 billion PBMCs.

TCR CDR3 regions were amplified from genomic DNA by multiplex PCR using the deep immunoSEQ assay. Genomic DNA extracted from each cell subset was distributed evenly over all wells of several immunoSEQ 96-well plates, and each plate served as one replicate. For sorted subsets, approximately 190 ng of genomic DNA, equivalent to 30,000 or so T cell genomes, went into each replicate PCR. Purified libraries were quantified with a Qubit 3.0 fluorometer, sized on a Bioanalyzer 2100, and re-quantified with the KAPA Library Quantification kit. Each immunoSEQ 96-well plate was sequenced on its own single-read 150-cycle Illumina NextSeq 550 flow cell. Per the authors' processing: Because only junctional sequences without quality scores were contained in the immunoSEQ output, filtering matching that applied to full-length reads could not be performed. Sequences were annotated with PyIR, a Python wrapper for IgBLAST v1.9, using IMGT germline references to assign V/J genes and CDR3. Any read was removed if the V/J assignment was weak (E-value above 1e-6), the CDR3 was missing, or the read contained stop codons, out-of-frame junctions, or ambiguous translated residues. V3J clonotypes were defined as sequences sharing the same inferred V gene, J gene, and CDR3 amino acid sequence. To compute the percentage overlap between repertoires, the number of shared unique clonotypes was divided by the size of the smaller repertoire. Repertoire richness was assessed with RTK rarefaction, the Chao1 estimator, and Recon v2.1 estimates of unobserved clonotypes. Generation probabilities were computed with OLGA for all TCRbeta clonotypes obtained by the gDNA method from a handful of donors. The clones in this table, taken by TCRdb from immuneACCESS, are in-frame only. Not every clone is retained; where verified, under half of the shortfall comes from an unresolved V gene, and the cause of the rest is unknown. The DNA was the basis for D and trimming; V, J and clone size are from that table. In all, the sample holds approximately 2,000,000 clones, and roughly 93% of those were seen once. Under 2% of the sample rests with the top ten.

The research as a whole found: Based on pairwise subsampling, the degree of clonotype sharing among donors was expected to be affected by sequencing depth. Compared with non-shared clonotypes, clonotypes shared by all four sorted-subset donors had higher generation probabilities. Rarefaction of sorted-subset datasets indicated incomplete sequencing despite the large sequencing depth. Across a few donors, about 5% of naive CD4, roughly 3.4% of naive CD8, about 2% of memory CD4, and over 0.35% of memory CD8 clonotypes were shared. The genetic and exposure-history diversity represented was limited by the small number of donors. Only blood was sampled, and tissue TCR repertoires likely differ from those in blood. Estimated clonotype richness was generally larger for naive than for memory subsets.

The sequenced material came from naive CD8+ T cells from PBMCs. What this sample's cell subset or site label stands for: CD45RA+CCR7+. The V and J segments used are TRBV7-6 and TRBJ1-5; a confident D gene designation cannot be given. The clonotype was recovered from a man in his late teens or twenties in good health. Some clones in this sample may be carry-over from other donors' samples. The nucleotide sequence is TGTGCCAGCAGCTTAGGGAGACAACAGCCCCAGCATTTT. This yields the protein CASSLGRQQPQHF.